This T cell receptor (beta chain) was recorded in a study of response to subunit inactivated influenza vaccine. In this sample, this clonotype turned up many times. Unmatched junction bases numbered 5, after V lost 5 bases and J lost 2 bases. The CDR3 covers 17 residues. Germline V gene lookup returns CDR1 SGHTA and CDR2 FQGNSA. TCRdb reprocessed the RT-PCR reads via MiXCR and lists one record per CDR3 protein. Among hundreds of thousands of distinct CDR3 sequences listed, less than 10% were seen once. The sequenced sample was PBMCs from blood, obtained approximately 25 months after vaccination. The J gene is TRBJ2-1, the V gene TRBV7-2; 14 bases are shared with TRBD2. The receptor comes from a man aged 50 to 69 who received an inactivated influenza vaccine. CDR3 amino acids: CASSLGLAGGPYNEQFF. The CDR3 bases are TGTGCCAGCAGCCTCGGACTAGCGGGAGGCCCCTACAATGAGCAGTTCTTC. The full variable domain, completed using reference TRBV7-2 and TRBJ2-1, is GAGVSQSPSNKVTEKGKDVELRCDPISGHTALYWYRQSLGQGLEFLIYFQGNSAPDKSGLPSDRFSAERTGGSVSTLTIQRTQQEDSAVYLCASSLGLAGGPYNEQFFGPGTRLTVL.